The 15 T cell receptor beta chains reported below all come from one sample, sequenced in a study of Ad26.COV2.S vaccination and SARS-CoV-2 variants. As for treatment: some 20 received Ad26.COV2.S at low or high dose, single or two shots; about 5 received placebo; per-sample allocation not given. Specimens were obtained on day 63 following the first vaccine or placebo injection. Clones were read by immunoSEQ multiplex PCR, and TCRdb kept only the in-frame ones, dropping some. The data contain hundreds of thousands of clones, more than 80% of them seen just once; the ten biggest clones take up approximately 1.5%. The sequences come from peripheral blood, collected in a trial of Ad26.COV2.S vaccine versus placebo. These receptors were taken from a person aged 18-65 years who received the Ad26.COV2.S COVID-19 vaccine or a placebo.

The chain recombines TRBV4-3 with TRBJ1-6; a weak D match, TRBD1 (5 bases). V lost 0 bases, J lost 6 bases, and 9 bases lay in between. Germline V CDR1 and CDR2: LGHNA, YSLEER. CDR3 length equals 15 residues. CDR3 amino acids: CASSQDRGVNSPLHF. The CDR3 DNA reads as TGCGCCAGCAGCCAAGATAGGGGTGTTAATTCACCCCTCCACTTT.

This clone showed up just once. The chain joins TRBV6-2 or TRBV6-3 to TRBJ1-5; perhaps TRBD1 as D (6 bases). Germline V CDR1 and CDR2: MNHEY, SVGEGT. This CDR3 is built from 18 residues. The V end was cut by 2 bases, the J end by 0 bases, with 17 bases between. The CDR3 sequence: CASSYSYRAGNSNQPQHF. CDR3 DNA: TGTGCCAGCAGTTACAGTTACAGGGCGGGGAATAGCAATCAGCCCCAGCATTTT.

The rearrangement joins TRBV29-1 to TRBJ2-5, with D possibly matching TRBD1 (6 bases). This CDR3 has 15 residues. Trimming took 4 bases from V and 7 from J, leaving 22 bases between them. Germline lookup yields CDR1 SQVTM and CDR2 ANQGSEA. The CDR3 nucleotides are TGCAGCGTTGGGGGACGACAGGTCTATGGTACGACCCAGTACTTC. Protein: CSVGGRQVYGTTQYF. Complete variable domain (other parts from reference TRBV29-1 and TRBJ2-5): SAVISQKPSRDICQRGTSLTIQCQVDSQVTMMFWYRQQPGQSLTLIATANQGSEATYESGFVIDKFPISRPNLTFSTLTVSNMSPEDSSIYLCSVGGRQVYGTTQYFGPGTRLLVL.

This clone occurred once. The identical CDR3 is also encoded by other nucleotide sequences in the sample. V is TRBV5-1 and J is TRBJ1-4, with 7 bases that match TRBD1. CDR3 length equals 14 residues. Trimming at V came to 4 bases and at J to 2 bases, leaving 2 bases not matched to a gene. CDR1 SGHRS and CDR2 YFSETQ come from the germline V gene. The DNA of the CDR3 is TGCGCCAGCAGCCTACAGGGGACTAATGAAAAACTGTTTTTT. Translation: CASSLQGTNEKLFF.

This clone has a single count. The rearrangement joins TRBV9 to TRBJ2-2; a weak D match, TRBD2 (6 bases). Germline V CDR1 and CDR2: SGDLS, YYNGEE. This CDR3 region has 14 residues. Trimming shortened V by 3 bases and J by 1 base, and 7 bases separated the two germline ends. In DNA form, the CDR3 reads TGTGCCAGCAGCGCTAGCGTGAACACCGGGGAGCTGTTTTTT. Encoded protein: CASSASVNTGELFF.

To note about this clone: This specimen includes other DNA sequences encoding the same CDR3. V is TRBV3-1 (or the pseudogene TRBV3-2) and J is TRBJ2-7, with TRBD2 as a possible D gene (6 bases). Germline CDR1 reads LGHDT; CDR2 reads YNNKEL (reference sequence). The CDR3 runs 13 residues. V shed 0 bases and J shed 6 bases, with 9 bases lying between them. The CDR3 here is CASSQDGGSEQYF. Here the CDR3 DNA reads TGTGCCAGCAGCCAAGATGGGGGGTCCGAGCAGTACTTC.

The V call is TRBV18, the J call TRBJ1-2; 7 bases match TRBD1. This CDR3 region has 20 residues. The V and J ends lost 2 bases and 0 bases, in that order; junction bases with no gene match: 18. The V gene's germline CDR1 is KGHSH and CDR2 LQKENI. The CDR3 loop reads CASSPVNRPETGTANYGYTF. The CDR3 nucleotides are TGTGCCAGCTCACCAGTGAATAGGCCCGAGACCGGGACAGCTAACTATGGCTACACCTTC.

V and J are TRBV19 and TRBJ2-2; 8 nucleotides agree with TRBD2. V lost 1 base and J lost 5; bases outside the gene matches: 9. Germline V gene lookup returns CDR1 LNHDA and CDR2 SQIVND (reference sequence). The CDR3 runs 17 residues. CDR3 coding DNA: TGTGCCAGTAGTATAGTTACGGGAGGGCCAAGAACCGGGGAGCTGTTTTTT. Protein product: CASSIVTGGPRTGELFF.

The rearrangement links TRBV29-1 to TRBJ1-2; D possibly corresponds to TRBD1 (6 bases). The germline CDR1 and CDR2 sequences are SQVTM and ANQGSEA. The ends were cut back, 2 bases at V and 6 bases at J, with 16 bases in the middle. The CDR3 loop spans 14 amino acids. The CDR3 bases are TGCAGCGTTGAACGGGGGGCGCAATTTGATGGCTACACCTTC. This encodes CSVERGAQFDGYTF.

The chain links TRBV7-9 to TRBJ2-1; the D gene is possibly TRBD1 (6 bases). CDR3 length: 13 residues. Germline CDR1 is SEHNR and CDR2 is FQNEAQ (reference sequence). V was shortened by 4 bases and J by 8 bases, with 12 bases between the two germline ends. In DNA form, the CDR3 reads TGTGCCAGCAGCTACAGAGGGGGTGATGAGCAGTTCTTC. This translates into CASSYRGGDEQFF.

The chain recombines TRBV11-1 with TRBJ1-6; 10 bases align to TRBD1. There are 16 residues in the CDR3. Germline CDR1 reads SGHAT; CDR2 reads FQDESV (reference sequence). The V gene end was trimmed by 1 base and the J gene end by 9 bases; junction bases not matched to a gene: 6. The CDR3 coding sequence is TGTGCCAGCAGCTTAGTCCCGGGGACAGGGGCTTCACCCCTCCACTTT. Amino acid sequence: CASSLVPGTGASPLHF. The full variable domain, completed using reference TRBV11-1 and TRBJ1-6, is EAEVAQSPRYKITEKSQAVAFWCDPISGHATLYWYRQILGQGPELLVQFQDESVVDDSQLPKDRFSAERLKGVDSTLKIQPAELGDSAMYLCASSLVPGTGASPLHFGNGTRLTVT.

V usage is TRBV27 and J usage is TRBJ1-6, with 9 nucleotides matching TRBD1. The CDR3 covers 17 residues. V lost 1 base and J lost 10; bases outside the gene matches: 11. Per the germline V gene, CDR1 is MNHEY and CDR2 is SMNVEV (reference sequence). CDR3 loop: CASSLYPGQGLWSPLHF. CDR3 DNA sequence: TGTGCCAGCAGTTTATATCCCGGACAGGGGTTGTGGTCACCCCTCCACTTT.

A note on this clone: In the same sample, other DNA sequences code for this CDR3. The chain couples TRBV27 to TRBJ2-5; the D is unclear. The V and J ends lost 5 bases and 0 bases respectively, with 4 bases between them. Germline V gene sequence: CDR1 MNHEY, CDR2 SMNVEV (reference sequence). The CDR3 consists of 12 residues. The CDR3 region is CASSHDQETQYF. CDR3 nucleotides: TGTGCCAGCAGTCACGACCAAGAGACCCAGTACTTC.

This clone was detected only once. This chain uses TRBV3-1 (or the pseudogene TRBV3-2) with TRBJ2-1, with D possibly matching TRBD1 (6 bases). CDR1 LGHDT and CDR2 YNNKEL come from the germline V gene (reference sequence). Trimming removed 4 bases from V and 4 bases from J, with 17 bases in between. This CDR3 is built from 16 residues. CDR3 sequence reads: CASSPAGAGDYNEQFF. In DNA form, the CDR3 reads TGTGCCAGCAGCCCAGCTGGGGCAGGGGATTACAATGAGCAGTTCTTC.

This clone occurred a few times. This chain joins TRBV18 and TRBJ2-7; 10 bases are shared with TRBD1. The CDR3 length is 15 residues. With V trimmed by 3 bases and J by 0 bases, 2 bases remained unmatched. In germline, CDR1 is KGHSH, CDR2 LQKENI. CDR3 nucleotide sequence: TGTGCCAGCTCACCTGGGACAGGGGCCTCCTACGAGCAGTACTTC. Amino acid sequence: CASSPGTGASYEQYF. Complete variable domain (other parts from reference TRBV18 and TRBJ2-7): NAGVMQNPRHLVRRRGQEARLRCSPMKGHSHVYWYRQLPEEGLKFMVYLQKENIIDESGMPKERFSAEFPKEGPSILRIQQVVRGDSAAYFCASSPGTGASYEQYFGPGTRLTVT.